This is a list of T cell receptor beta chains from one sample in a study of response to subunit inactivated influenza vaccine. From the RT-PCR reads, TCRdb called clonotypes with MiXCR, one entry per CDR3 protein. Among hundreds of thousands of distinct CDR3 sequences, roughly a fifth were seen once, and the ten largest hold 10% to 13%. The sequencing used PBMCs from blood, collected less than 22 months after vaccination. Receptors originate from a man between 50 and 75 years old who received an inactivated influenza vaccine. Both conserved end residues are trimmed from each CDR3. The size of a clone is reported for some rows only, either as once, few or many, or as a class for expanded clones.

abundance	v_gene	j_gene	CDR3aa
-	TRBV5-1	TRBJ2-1	ASSLSTVGGYNEQF
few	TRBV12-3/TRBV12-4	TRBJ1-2	ASSWEGDYGYT
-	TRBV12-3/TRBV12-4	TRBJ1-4	ASSSLSTTNEKLF
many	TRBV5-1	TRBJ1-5	ASSLDVNQPQH
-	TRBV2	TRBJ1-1	ASSDAKNTEAF
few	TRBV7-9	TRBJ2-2	ASNSLTWELF
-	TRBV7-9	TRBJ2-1	ARSKTGQGPNNEQF
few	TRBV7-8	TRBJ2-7	ASSLYAGHDEQY
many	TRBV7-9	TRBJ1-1	ASSLAGGPMNTEAF
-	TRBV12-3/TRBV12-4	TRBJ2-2	ASSFLGTGELF
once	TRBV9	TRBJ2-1	ASSVIGLAGEQF
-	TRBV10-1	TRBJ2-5	ASSDTGGGYETQY
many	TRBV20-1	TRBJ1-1	SARRTGGNTEAF
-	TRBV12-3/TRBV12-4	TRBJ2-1	ASSIAGGSYNEQL
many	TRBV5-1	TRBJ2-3	ASRPYSGTATSTDTQY
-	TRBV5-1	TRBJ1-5	ASSSGPGTQNQPQH
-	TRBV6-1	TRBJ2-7	ASSQPGQGTEQY
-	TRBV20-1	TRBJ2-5	SAFGLAGIQETQY